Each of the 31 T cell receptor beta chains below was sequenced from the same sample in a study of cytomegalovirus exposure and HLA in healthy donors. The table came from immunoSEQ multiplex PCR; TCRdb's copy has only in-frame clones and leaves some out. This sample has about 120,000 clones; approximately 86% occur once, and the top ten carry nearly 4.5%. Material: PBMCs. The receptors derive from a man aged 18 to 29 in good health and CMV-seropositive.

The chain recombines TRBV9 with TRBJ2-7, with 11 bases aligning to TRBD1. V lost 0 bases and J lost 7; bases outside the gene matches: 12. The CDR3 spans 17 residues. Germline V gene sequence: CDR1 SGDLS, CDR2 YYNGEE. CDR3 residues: CASSVAPSDRGRGEQYF. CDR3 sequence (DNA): TGTGCCAGCAGCGTAGCTCCCTCGGACAGGGGGCGCGGGGAGCAGTACTTC.

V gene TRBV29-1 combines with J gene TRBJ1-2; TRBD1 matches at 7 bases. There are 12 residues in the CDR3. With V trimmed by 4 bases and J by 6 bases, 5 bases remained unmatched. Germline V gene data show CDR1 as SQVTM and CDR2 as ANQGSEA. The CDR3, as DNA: TGCAGCGTTGGACCCGACAGGGATGGCTACACCTTC. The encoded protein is CSVGPDRDGYTF.

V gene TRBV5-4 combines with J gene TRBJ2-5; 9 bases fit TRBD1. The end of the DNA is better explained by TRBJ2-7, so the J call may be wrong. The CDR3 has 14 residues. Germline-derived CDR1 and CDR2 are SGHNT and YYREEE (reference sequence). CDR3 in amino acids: CASSQGQGGYEQYF. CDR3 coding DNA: TGTGCCAGCAGCCAGGGACAGGGTGGGTACGAGCAGTACTTC.

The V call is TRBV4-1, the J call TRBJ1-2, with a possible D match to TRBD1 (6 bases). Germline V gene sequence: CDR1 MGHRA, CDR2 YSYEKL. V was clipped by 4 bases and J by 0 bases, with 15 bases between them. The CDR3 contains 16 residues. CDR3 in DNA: TGCGCCAGCAGCCGCGGGGGCGGGGCGACTAACTATGGCTACACCTTC. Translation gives CASSRGGGATNYGYTF.

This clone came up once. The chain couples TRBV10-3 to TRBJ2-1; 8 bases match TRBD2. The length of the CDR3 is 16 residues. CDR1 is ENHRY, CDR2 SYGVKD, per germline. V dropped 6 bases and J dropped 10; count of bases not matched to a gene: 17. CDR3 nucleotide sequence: TGTGCCATCAGCCCCGTGGTAGCGGGGACCTCCGGGGAGCAGTTCTTC. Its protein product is CAISPVVAGTSGEQFF.

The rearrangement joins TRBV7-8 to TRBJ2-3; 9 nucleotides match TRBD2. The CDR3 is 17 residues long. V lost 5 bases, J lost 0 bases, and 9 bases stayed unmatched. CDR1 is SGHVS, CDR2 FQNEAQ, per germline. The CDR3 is CASSPTASGVSTDTQYF. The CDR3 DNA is TGTGCCAGCAGCCCCACGGCTAGCGGGGTTAGCACAGATACGCAGTATTTT. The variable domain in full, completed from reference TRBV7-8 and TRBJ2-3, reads GAGVSQSPRYKVAKRGQDVALRCDPISGHVSLFWYQQALGQGPEFLTYFQNEAQLDKSGLPSDRFFAERPEGSVSTLKIQRTQQEDSAVYLCASSPTASGVSTDTQYFGPGTRLTVL.

Here the CDR3 reads CASSLQGGGQPQHF. The CDR3 nucleotides read TGTGCCAGCAGCTTACAGGGGGGCGGTCAGCCCCAGCATTTT. The rearrangement uses TRBV7-8 and TRBJ1-5, with 7 positions matching TRBD1. The ends lost 2 bases at V and 6 bases at J; junction bases unmatched: 4. In germline, CDR1 is SGHVS, CDR2 FQNEAQ. CDR3 length equals 14 residues.

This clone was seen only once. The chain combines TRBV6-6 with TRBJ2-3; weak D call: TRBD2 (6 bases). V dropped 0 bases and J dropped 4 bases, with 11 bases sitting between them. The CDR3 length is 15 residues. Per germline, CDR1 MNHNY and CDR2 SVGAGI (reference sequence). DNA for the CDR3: TGTGCCAGCAGTTACTCGACTAGTCCGGCAGATACGCAGTATTTT. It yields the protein CASSYSTSPADTQYF.

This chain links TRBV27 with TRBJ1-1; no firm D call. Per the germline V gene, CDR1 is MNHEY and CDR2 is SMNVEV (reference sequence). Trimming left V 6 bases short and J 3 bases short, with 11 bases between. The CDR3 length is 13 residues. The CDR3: CASSPRVDTEAFF. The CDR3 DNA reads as TGTGCCAGCAGCCCGAGGGTGGACACTGAAGCTTTCTTT.

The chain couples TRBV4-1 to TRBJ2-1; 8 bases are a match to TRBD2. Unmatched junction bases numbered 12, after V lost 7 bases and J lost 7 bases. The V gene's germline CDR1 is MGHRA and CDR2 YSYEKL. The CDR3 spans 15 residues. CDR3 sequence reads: CASTPGGRITNEQFF. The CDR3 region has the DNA TGCGCCAGCACCCCGGGGGGGCGGATTACAAATGAGCAGTTCTTC.

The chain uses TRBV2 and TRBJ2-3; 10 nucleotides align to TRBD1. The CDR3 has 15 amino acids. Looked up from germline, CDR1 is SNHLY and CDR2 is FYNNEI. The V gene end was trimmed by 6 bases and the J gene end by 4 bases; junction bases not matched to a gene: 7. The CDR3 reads CASRRGQGRSDTQYF. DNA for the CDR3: TGTGCCAGCAGGAGGGGACAGGGGAGGTCAGATACGCAGTATTTT.

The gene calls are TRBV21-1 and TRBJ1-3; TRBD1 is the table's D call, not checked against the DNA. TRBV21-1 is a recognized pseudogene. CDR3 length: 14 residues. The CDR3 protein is CASSKSGSGNTIYF. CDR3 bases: TGTGCCAGCAGCAAATCAGGCTCTGGAAACACCATATATTTT.

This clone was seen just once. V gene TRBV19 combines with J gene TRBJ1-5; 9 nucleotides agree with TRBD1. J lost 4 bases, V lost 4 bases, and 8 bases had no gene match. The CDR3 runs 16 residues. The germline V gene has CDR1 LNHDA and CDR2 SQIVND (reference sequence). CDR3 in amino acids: CASSTPGQGINQPQHF. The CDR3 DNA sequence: TGTGCCAGTAGTACGCCGGGACAGGGAATTAATCAGCCCCAGCATTTT.

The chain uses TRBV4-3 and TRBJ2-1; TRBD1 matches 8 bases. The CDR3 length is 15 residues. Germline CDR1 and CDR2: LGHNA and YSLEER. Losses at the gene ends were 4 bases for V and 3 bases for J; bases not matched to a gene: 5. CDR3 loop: CASSLSGTGYNEQFF. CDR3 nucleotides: TGCGCCAGCAGCCTTTCGGGGACAGGCTACAATGAGCAGTTCTTC.

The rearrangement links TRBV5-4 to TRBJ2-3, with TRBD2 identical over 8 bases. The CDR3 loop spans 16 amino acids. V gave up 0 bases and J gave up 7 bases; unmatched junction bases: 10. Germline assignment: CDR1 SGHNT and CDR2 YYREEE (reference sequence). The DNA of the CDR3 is TGTGCCAGCAGCTTGGTAGGGACTAGTGGCCGCAATACGCAGTATTTT. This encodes CASSLVGTSGRNTQYF.

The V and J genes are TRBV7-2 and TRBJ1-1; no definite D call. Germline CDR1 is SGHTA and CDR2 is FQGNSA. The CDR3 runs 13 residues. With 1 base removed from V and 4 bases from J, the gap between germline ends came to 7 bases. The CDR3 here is CASSLEAGTEAFF. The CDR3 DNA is TGTGCCAGCAGCTTAGAAGCTGGCACTGAAGCTTTCTTT.

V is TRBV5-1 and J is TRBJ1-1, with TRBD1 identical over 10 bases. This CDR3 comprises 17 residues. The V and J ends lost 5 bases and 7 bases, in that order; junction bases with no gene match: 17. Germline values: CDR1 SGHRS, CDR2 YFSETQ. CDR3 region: CASRNTIPGQGNFEAFF. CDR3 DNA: TGCGCCAGCAGAAATACGATACCGGGACAGGGGAATTTTGAAGCTTTCTTT. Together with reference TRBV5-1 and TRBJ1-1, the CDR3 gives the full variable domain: KAGVTQTPRYLIKTRGQQVTLSCSPISGHRSVSWYQQTPGQGLQFLFEYFSETQRNKGNFPGRFSGRQFSNSRSEMNVSTLELGDSALYLCASRNTIPGQGNFEAFFGQGTRLTVV.

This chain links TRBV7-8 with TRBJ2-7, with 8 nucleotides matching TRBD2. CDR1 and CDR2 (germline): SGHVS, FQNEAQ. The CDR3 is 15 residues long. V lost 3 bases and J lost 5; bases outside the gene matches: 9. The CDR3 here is CASSFIGIAGNEQYF. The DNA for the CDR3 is TGTGCCAGCAGCTTCATAGGGATAGCGGGGAACGAGCAGTACTTC.

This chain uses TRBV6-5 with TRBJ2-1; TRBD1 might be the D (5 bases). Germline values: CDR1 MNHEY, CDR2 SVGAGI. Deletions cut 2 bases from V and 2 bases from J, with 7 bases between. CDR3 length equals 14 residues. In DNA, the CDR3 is TGTGCCAGCAGTTACGACAGAGCCTACAATGAGCAGTTCTTC. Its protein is CASSYDRAYNEQFF.

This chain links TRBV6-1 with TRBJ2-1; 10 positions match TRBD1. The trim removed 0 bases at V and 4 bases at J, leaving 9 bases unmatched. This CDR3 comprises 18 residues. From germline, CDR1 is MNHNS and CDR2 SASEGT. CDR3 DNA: TGTGCCAGCAGTGAAGCTGGAACCGGGACAGGGGCATACAATGAGCAGTTCTTC. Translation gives CASSEAGTGTGAYNEQFF.

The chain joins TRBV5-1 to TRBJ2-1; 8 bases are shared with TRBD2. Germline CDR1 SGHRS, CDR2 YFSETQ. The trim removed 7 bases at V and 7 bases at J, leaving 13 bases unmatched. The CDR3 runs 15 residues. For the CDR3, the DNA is TGCGCCAGCGGACCCCCGGGGGGGCCCCCGAATGAGCAGTTCTTC. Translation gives CASGPPGGPPNEQFF.

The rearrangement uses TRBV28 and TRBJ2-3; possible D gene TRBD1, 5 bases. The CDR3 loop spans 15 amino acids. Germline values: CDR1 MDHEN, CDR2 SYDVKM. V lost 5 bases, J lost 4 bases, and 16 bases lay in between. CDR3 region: CASSLQVSPADTQYF. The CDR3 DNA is TGTGCCAGCAGTCTACAGGTCTCGCCCGCAGATACGCAGTATTTT.

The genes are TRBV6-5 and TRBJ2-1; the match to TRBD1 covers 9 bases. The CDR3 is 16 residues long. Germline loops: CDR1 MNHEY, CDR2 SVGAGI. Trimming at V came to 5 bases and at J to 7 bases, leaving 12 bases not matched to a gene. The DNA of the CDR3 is TGTGCCAGCAGTCACTGGACAGGGGAAGGGATAAATGAGCAGTTCTTC. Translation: CASSHWTGEGINEQFF.

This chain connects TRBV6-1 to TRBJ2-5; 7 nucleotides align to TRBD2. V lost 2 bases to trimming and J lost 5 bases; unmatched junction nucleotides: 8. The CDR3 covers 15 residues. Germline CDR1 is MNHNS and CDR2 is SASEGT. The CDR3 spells CASSEFRGGVETQYF. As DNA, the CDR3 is TGTGCCAGCAGTGAATTTCGGGGAGGGGTTGAGACCCAGTACTTC.

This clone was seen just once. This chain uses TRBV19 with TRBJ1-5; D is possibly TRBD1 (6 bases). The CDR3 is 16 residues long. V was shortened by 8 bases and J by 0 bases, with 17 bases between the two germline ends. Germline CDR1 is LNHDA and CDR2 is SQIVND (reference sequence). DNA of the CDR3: TGTGCCAGTCAACCGGACAGACTGTATAGCAATCAGCCCCAGCATTTT. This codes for CASQPDRLYSNQPQHF. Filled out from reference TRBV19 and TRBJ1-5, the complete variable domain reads DGGITQSPKYLFRKEGQNVTLSCEQNLNHDAMYWYRQDPGQGLRLIYYSQIVNDFQKGDIAEGYSVSREKKESFPLTVTSAQKNPTAFYLCASQPDRLYSNQPQHFGDGTRLSIL.

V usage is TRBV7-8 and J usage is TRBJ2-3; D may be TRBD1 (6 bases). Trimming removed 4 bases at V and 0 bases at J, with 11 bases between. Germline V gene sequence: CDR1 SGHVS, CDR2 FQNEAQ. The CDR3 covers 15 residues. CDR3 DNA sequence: TGTGCCAGCAGCTCCGGACAGACTAGCACAGATACGCAGTATTTT. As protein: CASSSGQTSTDTQYF.

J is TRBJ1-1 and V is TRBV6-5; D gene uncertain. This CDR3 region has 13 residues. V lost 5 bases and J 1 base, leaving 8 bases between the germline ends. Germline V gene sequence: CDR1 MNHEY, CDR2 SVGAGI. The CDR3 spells CASSRSGNTEAFF. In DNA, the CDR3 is TGTGCCAGCAGTCGCTCAGGGAACACTGAAGCTTTCTTT.

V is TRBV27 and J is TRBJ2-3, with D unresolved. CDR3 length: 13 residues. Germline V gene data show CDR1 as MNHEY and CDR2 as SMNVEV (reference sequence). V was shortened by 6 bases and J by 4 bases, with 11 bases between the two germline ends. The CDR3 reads CASRASGPDTQYF. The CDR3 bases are TGTGCCAGCAGGGCTAGTGGCCCAGATACGCAGTATTTT.

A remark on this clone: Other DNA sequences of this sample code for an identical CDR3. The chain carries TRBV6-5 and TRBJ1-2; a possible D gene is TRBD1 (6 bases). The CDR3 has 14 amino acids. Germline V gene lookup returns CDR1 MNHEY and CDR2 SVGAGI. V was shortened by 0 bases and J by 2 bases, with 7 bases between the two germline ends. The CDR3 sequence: CASSYSDRNYGYTF. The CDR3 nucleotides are TGTGCCAGCAGTTACTCCGACAGGAACTATGGCTACACCTTC.

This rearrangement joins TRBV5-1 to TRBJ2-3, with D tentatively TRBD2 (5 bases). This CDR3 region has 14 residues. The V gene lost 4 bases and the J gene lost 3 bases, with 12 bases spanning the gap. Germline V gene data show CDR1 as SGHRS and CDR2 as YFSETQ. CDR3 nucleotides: TGCGCCAGCAGCCCGGGAAGGGTTACAGATACGCAGTATTTT. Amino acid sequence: CASSPGRVTDTQYF.

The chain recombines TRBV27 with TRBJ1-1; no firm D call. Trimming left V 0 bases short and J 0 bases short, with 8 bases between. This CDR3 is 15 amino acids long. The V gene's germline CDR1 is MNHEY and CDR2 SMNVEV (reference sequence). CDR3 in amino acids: CASSLSKAVNTEAFF. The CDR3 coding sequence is TGTGCCAGCAGTTTATCGAAGGCGGTGAACACTGAAGCTTTCTTT.